Listed below are T cell receptor beta chains from one sample, sequenced in a study of identical twins. TCRdb passed the 5' RACE reads through MiXCR, listing each CDR3 protein once. The table shows about 900,000 distinct CDR3 sequences, with roughly 12% occurring only once. The sample also formed part of further work on yellow fever vaccine responses in identical twins.

What was sequenced was PBMCs. The receptors shown here come from a woman aged 18-29 years in good health. Both conserved end residues are part of each CDR3. D genes are given only for firm matches. Where a row states a size, it is once, few, many or the class of an expanded clone; other rows omit it.

cdr3_nt cdr3_aa v_call clone_size j_call cdr3_length d_call
TGTGCCAGCAGATCGACAGGGCCCCCAGATACGCAGTATTTT CASRSTGPPDTQYF TRBV12-3/TRBV12-4 - TRBJ2-3 14 TRBD1
TGTGCCAGCACAGGAAGATTCTATGGCTACACCTTC CASTGRFYGYTF TRBV12-3/TRBV12-4 few TRBJ1-2 12 -
TGCAGCACTATGCTCGGGACAGGGTTCGGTGAGACCCAGTACTTC CSTMLGTGFGETQYF TRBV29-1 - TRBJ2-5 15 TRBD1
TGCGCCAGCAGCTTGAATCGAGGTGGCGGCACTGAAGCTTTCTTT CASSLNRGGGTEAFF TRBV5-1 few TRBJ1-1 15 -
TGTGCCAGCAGCTCGGTCCCGTTCGAGACCCAGTACTTC CASSSVPFETQYF TRBV7-2 once TRBJ2-5 13 -
TGCGCCAGCAGCCAGGACGTTACAGCGCCGGTGAAGGAGACCCAGTACTTC CASSQDVTAPVKETQYF TRBV5-1 - TRBJ2-5 17 -
TGTGCCAGCAGCCCTCTGGGCACTGAAGCTTTCTTT CASSPLGTEAFF TRBV5-1 many TRBJ1-1 12 -
TGTGCCAGCAGTGAAGAGGTGGGACTAGTAGCCGGGGAGCTGTTTTTT CASSEEVGLVAGELFF TRBV6-1 - TRBJ2-2 16 TRBD2
TGTGCCAGCAGCTACCAGAACAGGGGAGATACGCAGTATTTT CASSYQNRGDTQYF TRBV6-5 many TRBJ2-3 14 TRBD1
TGTGCCATCAGCGCAAGGACCTACGAGCAGTACTTC CAISARTYEQYF TRBV10-3 once TRBJ2-7 12 -
TGTGCCACCAGTGACCGGGGGGGAGCCCACTCTGGGGCCAACGTCCTGACTTTC CATSDRGGAHSGANVLTF TRBV24-1 few TRBJ2-6 18 TRBD2
TGCGCCAGCAGCCAAGTAAGGGGGACTAGCGGGGGCCCCTCCTACAATGAGCAGTTCTTC CASSQVRGTSGGPSYNEQFF TRBV4-1 few TRBJ2-1 20 TRBD2
TGTGCCAGCAGCCCTGGGACACCGGGATATTATGGCTACACCTTC CASSPGTPGYYGYTF TRBV14 - TRBJ1-2 15 -
TGTGCCAGCAGTGATCTGGACAGGGACCACGAGCAGTACTTC CASSDLDRDHEQYF TRBV25-1 - TRBJ2-7 14 TRBD1
TGCGCCAGCAGTGAGTCTCGGGGGACCCTCTACAATGAGCAGTTCTTC CASSESRGTLYNEQFF TRBV10-1 many TRBJ2-1 16 -
TGTGCCACCAGTGATACGAACCAAAACTACGAGCAGTACTTC CATSDTNQNYEQYF TRBV24-1 many TRBJ2-7 14 -
TGTGCCAGCAGCCTCTACCGGGACGCTACCTACGAGCAGTACTTC CASSLYRDATYEQYF TRBV7-8 few TRBJ2-7 15 -
TGTGCCAGCACAGACAGAGGAGGGACCCAGTACTTC CASTDRGGTQYF TRBV6-5 - TRBJ2-5 12 -
TGCGCCAGCAGCCAAGGCTACAGGGAGAACACTGAAGCTTTCTTT CASSQGYRENTEAFF TRBV4-1 many TRBJ1-1 15 -
TGTGCCAGTAGTATAAGAGGGAGTCTGGATAATGAGCAGTTCTTC CASSIRGSLDNEQFF TRBV19 few TRBJ2-1 15 -
TGTGCCATCAGTGATCCGGGGACAGGGGCGCTCTACGAGCAGTACTTC CAISDPGTGALYEQYF TRBV10-3 few TRBJ2-7 16 TRBD1
TGTGCCAGCAGTTCTCGGACTACCTCGTGGCCAGATACGCAGTATTTT CASSSRTTSWPDTQYF TRBV4-2 - TRBJ2-3 16 -
TGTGCCAGCAGCTCCCTGGGCGGAGCTAGCACAGATACGCAGTATTTT CASSSLGGASTDTQYF TRBV7-3 many TRBJ2-3 16 -
TGCAGTGCTAGGCAGGGGCTGAACACTGAAGCTTTCTTT CSARQGLNTEAFF TRBV20-1 many TRBJ1-1 13 -
TGTGCCAGCAGCAAACAGGGTGATGGCTACACCTTC CASSKQGDGYTF TRBV13 - TRBJ1-2 12 -
TGTGCCACAGGGACAGGGAACACCGGGGAGCTGTTTTTT CATGTGNTGELFF TRBV24-1 - TRBJ2-2 13 TRBD1
TGTGCCAGCAGGACGACTAGCGGGAGGGCCGGTGAGCAGTTCTTC CASRTTSGRAGEQFF TRBV11-2 few TRBJ2-1 15 TRBD2
TGTGCCAGCAGTGAATCGGTTCCTCTGTTTTTT CASSESVPLFF TRBV2 - TRBJ1-4 11 -
TGCAGTGCTGTTCGTTGGGGCTCCTATAATTCACCCCTCCACTTT CSAVRWGSYNSPLHF TRBV20-1 - TRBJ1-6 15 -